The T cell receptor beta chain under discussion was sequenced for a study of T cells after yellow fever vaccination. CDR1 DFQATT and CDR2 SNEGSKA come from the germline V gene (reference sequence). The CDR3 spans 14 residues. V lost 5 bases, J lost 2 bases, and 8 bases stayed unmatched. Study findings and constraints: Peaking on day 5 versus 15, the secondary response was faster but weaker. Subsequent booster samples again held most clones from primary vaccination (96% CD4, approximately 86% CD8). Just a small share of clonotypes turned up in the CD4 compartment as well as the CD8 compartment.

Comment on this clonotype: Its matching antigen is unknown.

Each CDR3 protein gets one entry after TCRdb re-called the 5' RACE reads with MiXCR. The table records hundreds of thousands of distinct CDR3 sequences, roughly 12% of them present only once. This material consisted of PBMCs, taken on the day of the yellow fever booster vaccination. V gene TRBV20-1 combines with J gene TRBJ2-7; TRBD2 matches 8 bases. This clonotype was sampled from a man aged 25-45 years who received the YFV17D yellow fever vaccine. The CDR3 DNA follows: TGCAGTGCTTTAAGCGGGAGTGGCGCCTACGAGCAGTACTTC. This gives the protein CSALSGSGAYEQYF.